The 10 T cell receptor beta chains below all came from one sample that was sequenced in a study of radiotherapy plus CTLA-4 blockade in lung cancer. TCRdb's table, derived via immunoSEQ multiplex PCR, lists solely in-frame clones and lacks some. The table includes more than 55,000 clones, roughly 80% detected once. This specimen consisted of peripheral blood, obtained from a patient treated with radiotherapy plus ipilimumab. The receptor set was obtained from a human donor with non-small cell lung cancer who had a complete response to radiotherapy plus ipilimumab.

The V and J genes are TRBV5-6 and TRBJ2-2; tentatively, D is TRBD1 (6 bases). There are 14 residues in the CDR3. The V end lost 3 bases, the J end lost 2 bases, and 8 bases lay between the germline ends. Germline V gene lookup returns CDR1 SGHDT and CDR2 YYEEEE. The CDR3 reads CASSWGQNTGELFF. The CDR3 DNA is TGTGCCAGCAGCTGGGGACAAAACACCGGGGAGCTGTTTTTT.

The rearrangement links TRBV2 to TRBJ1-4; D perhaps matches TRBD1 (5 bases). Trimming removed 7 bases at V and 0 bases at J, with 18 bases between. The CDR3 has 17 residues. CDR1 SNHLY and CDR2 FYNNEI come from the germline V gene. This CDR3 is CASTKESGEATNEKLFF. The CDR3 DNA is TGTGCCAGCACTAAGGAGTCGGGGGAAGCAACTAATGAAAAACTGTTTTTT.

The chain employs TRBV5-1 and TRBJ2-3; D may be TRBD2 (6 bases). V lost 7 bases and J lost 2, with 8 bases in between. The V gene's germline CDR1 is SGHRS and CDR2 YFSETQ. The CDR3 loop spans 12 amino acids. The CDR3 spells CASRTNTDTQYF. CDR3 coding DNA: TGCGCCAGCCGGACTAACACAGATACGCAGTATTTT. Full variable domain (remainder filled in from reference TRBV5-1 and TRBJ2-3): KAGVTQTPRYLIKTRGQQVTLSCSPISGHRSVSWYQQTPGQGLQFLFEYFSETQRNKGNFPGRFSGRQFSNSRSEMNVSTLELGDSALYLCASRTNTDTQYFGPGTRLTVL.

This clone was seen only once. In DNA form, the CDR3 reads TGTGCCAGCATCCTGACTAGCGATCAACCGAGGCCCTACAATGAGCAGTTCTTC. This sequence encodes CASILTSDQPRPYNEQFF. The rearrangement links TRBV28 to TRBJ2-1; 8 nucleotides align to TRBD2. The length of the CDR3 is 18 residues. Germline V CDR1 and CDR2: MDHEN, SYDVKM. J gave up 2 bases and V 7 bases, and 16 bases lay outside the gene matches.

V usage is TRBV12-1 and J usage is TRBJ2-5; the table's D gene call, TRBD2, was not cross checked with the DNA. TRBV12-1 has pseudogene status. The CDR3 sequence is 13 residues long. CDR3 protein: CASRVGTSKTQYF. The CDR3 DNA reads as TGTGCCAGCAGAGTAGGGACTAGCAAGACCCAGTACTTC.

The chain has TRBV19 and TRBJ1-2; D ambiguous. Trimming pared 4 bases from V and 4 bases from J, leaving 13 bases between. The CDR3 totals 14 residues. Germline lookup yields CDR1 LNHDA and CDR2 SQIVND (reference sequence). CDR3 in amino acids: CASSTSRVGYGYTF. For the CDR3, the DNA is TGTGCCAGTAGTACCTCCCGGGTAGGCTATGGCTACACCTTC.

The CDR3 bases are TGTGCCAGCAGCCCTGAGACAGGGGGATCCACTGAAGCTTTCTTT. This translates into CASSPETGGSTEAFF. The V gene is TRBV7-9, the J gene TRBJ1-1; 9 bases match TRBD1. Germline-derived CDR1 and CDR2 are SEHNR and FQNEAQ (reference sequence). Unmatched junction bases numbered 8, after V lost 5 bases and J lost 4 bases. The CDR3 extends over 15 amino acids.

This sequence joins TRBV30 and TRBJ2-2, with no clear D. CDR1 is GTSNPN, CDR2 SVGIG, per germline (reference sequence). This CDR3 has 13 residues. The V end lost 3 bases, the J end lost 1 base, and 6 bases lay between the germline ends. The DNA for the CDR3 is TGTGCCTGGAGGAACTGGAACACCGGGGAGCTGTTTTTT. Protein sequence: CAWRNWNTGELFF.

The rearrangement joins TRBV18 to TRBJ2-7; possibly TRBD2 for D (5 bases). The CDR3 consists of 16 residues. The germline gives CDR1 KGHSH, CDR2 LQKENI. Trimming removed 0 bases from V and 3 bases from J, with 15 bases in between. The CDR3 DNA follows: TGTGCCAGCTCACCACCCAACCGAGGGATCGACTACGAGCAGTACTTC. Its protein product is CASSPPNRGIDYEQYF.

The chain couples TRBV29-1 to TRBJ2-1; 8 nucleotides match TRBD2. The V and J ends lost 7 bases and 7 bases, in that order; junction bases with no gene match: 12. The CDR3 loop spans 14 amino acids. Per germline, CDR1 SQVTM and CDR2 ANQGSEA. The CDR3 DNA follows: TGCAGCGCTTCCGGGGGGGCCTCTTGGAATGAGCAGTTCTTC. It translates to CSASGGASWNEQFF.